The 15 T cell receptor beta chains below come from one sample, sequenced in a study of blood T cell repertoires in COVID-19. The data were produced by immunoSEQ multiplex PCR, yet TCRdb's version contains in-frame clones alone and is incomplete. The sample lists some 220,000 clones, 84% seen once, with roughly 4% in the top ten. Sequencing input: peripheral blood. These receptors were taken from a man aged 45-60 years with acute or convalescent COVID-19.

Comments on this clone: A read error may be the cause here, since a much bigger clone is one base away. This rearrangement joins TRBV28 to TRBJ2-7, with 9 bases aligning to TRBD1. The V and J ends lost 7 bases and 3 bases, in that order; junction bases with no gene match: 4. The CDR3 sequence is 13 residues long. Germline V gene data show CDR1 as MDHEN and CDR2 as SYDVKM. CDR3 coding DNA: TGTGCCAGCATCGGGACAGGGATCTACGAGCAGTACTTC. It codes for CASIGTGIYEQYF.

This clone was found a few times. The V call is TRBV2, the J call TRBJ2-1, with TRBD1 as a possible D gene (6 bases). The CDR3 loop spans 14 amino acids. Trimming cost V 8 bases and J 5 bases, with 16 bases left between them. Per germline, CDR1 SNHLY and CDR2 FYNNEI. Here the CDR3 DNA reads TGTGCCAGCGATACCGGGACATCAAACAATGAGCAGTTCTTC. It specifies CASDTGTSNNEQFF.

The chain couples TRBV5-1 to TRBJ1-3; no definite D call. Trimming shortened V by 0 bases and J by 0 bases, and 7 bases separated the two germline ends. The CDR3 runs to 15 residues. Germline-derived CDR1 and CDR2 are SGHRS and YFSETQ. The CDR3 reads CASSLATISGNTIYF. CDR3 nucleotides: TGCGCCAGCAGCTTGGCCACTATCTCTGGAAACACCATATATTTT.

The chain is built from TRBV28 and TRBJ1-2; TRBD1 matches 7 bases. CDR1 and CDR2 from the germline V gene are MDHEN and SYDVKM. Trimming cost V 5 bases and J 4 bases; bases outside gene matches: 16. The CDR3 totals 17 residues. The CDR3 loop reads CASSTPGRGGAFYGYTF. The CDR3 DNA is TGTGCCAGCAGTACCCCCGGGAGAGGGGGCGCCTTCTATGGCTACACCTTC.

The chain joins TRBV12-5 to TRBJ1-3; the match to TRBD1 covers 10 bases. Germline assignment: CDR1 LGHNT and CDR2 FRNRAP. The CDR3 has 15 amino acids. With V trimmed by 6 bases and J by 0 bases, 2 bases remained unmatched. The CDR3 DNA is TGTGCTAGTGGGAGGACAGGGGGCTCTGGAAACACCATATATTTT. This gives the protein CASGRTGGSGNTIYF.

CDR3 bases: TGTGCCAGCAGCTTAGCGGGCAAAGACAGCCATGGCTACACCTTC. Translation gives CASSLAGKDSHGYTF. The V and J genes are TRBV7-9 and TRBJ1-2, with TRBD1 as a possible D gene (5 bases). Per germline, CDR1 SEHNR and CDR2 FQNEAQ (reference sequence). Trimming cost V 0 bases and J 6 bases, with 14 bases left between them. There are 15 residues in the CDR3.

This chain connects TRBV18 to TRBJ2-7; D unclear. The ends were cut back, 3 bases at V and 0 bases at J, with 15 bases in the middle. The CDR3 covers 16 residues. Germline loops: CDR1 KGHSH, CDR2 LQKENI. CDR3 nucleotides: TGTGCCAGCTCACCTAGTTTTTCCGCGAGCTCCTACGAGCAGTACTTC. Protein product: CASSPSFSASSYEQYF.

This chain links TRBV7-9 with TRBJ2-5, with 11 nucleotides matching TRBD2. This CDR3 spans 16 amino acids. The germline CDR1 and CDR2 sequences are SEHNR and FQNEAQ (reference sequence). V gave up 5 bases and J gave up 2 bases; unmatched junction bases: 7. The CDR3 spells CASSLTGTSGQETQYF. CDR3 nucleotides: TGTGCCAGCAGCCTTACCGGGACTAGCGGTCAAGAGACCCAGTACTTC.

V is TRBV10-2 and J is TRBJ1-1; 8 bases match TRBD1. Trimming cost V 5 bases and J 4 bases; bases outside gene matches: 9. This CDR3 is 15 amino acids long. Per the germline V gene, CDR1 is WSHSY and CDR2 is SAAADI. In DNA form, the CDR3 reads TGCGCCAGCAGTCCCGGACAGGGCGGGTTCACTGAAGCTTTCTTT. This encodes CASSPGQGGFTEAFF.

The chain joins TRBV9 to TRBJ1-6, with D possibly matching TRBD1 (6 bases). Looked up from germline, CDR1 is SGDLS and CDR2 is YYNGEE. CDR3 size: 15 residues. The V and J ends lost 3 bases and 7 bases respectively, with 14 bases between them. CDR3 amino acids: CASSGGTGWNSPLHF. CDR3 in DNA: TGTGCCAGCAGCGGGGGTACAGGGTGGAATTCACCCCTCCACTTT.

The chain couples TRBV4-2 to TRBJ2-3; D is unclear. Trimming removed 0 bases at V and 5 bases at J, with 6 bases between. Germline CDR1 is LGHNA and CDR2 is YNFKEQ. The CDR3 has 13 residues. The CDR3 loop reads CASSQDPLDTQYF. The CDR3 DNA reads TGTGCCAGCAGCCAAGATCCCCTAGATACGCAGTATTTT.

V is TRBV3-1 (or the pseudogene TRBV3-2) and J is TRBJ2-1, with 12 nucleotides matching TRBD2. J gave up 0 bases and V 4 bases, and 10 bases lay outside the gene matches. Germline loops: CDR1 LGHDT, CDR2 YNNKEL (reference sequence). The CDR3 runs to 19 residues. CDR3 in DNA: TGTGCCAGCAGCCCGCCGGGACTAGCGGGTCTTAGCTCCTACAATGAGCAGTTCTTC. The encoded protein is CASSPPGLAGLSSYNEQFF.

This sequence joins TRBV7-2 and TRBJ2-4, with TRBD2 identical over 11 bases. The V and J ends lost 2 bases and 14 bases, in that order; junction bases with no gene match: 8. The germline V gene has CDR1 SGHTA and CDR2 FQGNSA. The CDR3 is made up of 14 amino acids. The CDR3 reads CASSLKTSGGSEYF. CDR3 nucleotide sequence: TGTGCCAGCAGCTTAAAAACTAGCGGGGGCTCGGAGTACTTC.

This rearrangement joins TRBV19 to TRBJ2-7; weak D call: TRBD1 (6 bases). Looked up from germline, CDR1 is LNHDA and CDR2 is SQIVND (reference sequence). The V end was cut by 3 bases, the J end by 3 bases, with 12 bases between. The CDR3 is 14 residues long. The CDR3 region is CASSMWAGDYEQYF. The CDR3 DNA is TGTGCCAGTAGTATGTGGGCAGGGGACTACGAGCAGTACTTC.

The rearrangement uses TRBV30 and TRBJ1-1; D remains ambiguous. The germline V gene has CDR1 GTSNPN and CDR2 SVGIG (reference sequence). Trimming shortened V by 1 base and J by 0 bases, and 3 bases separated the two germline ends. The CDR3 runs to 12 residues. The CDR3 is CAWSDMNTEAFF. The CDR3 DNA follows: TGTGCCTGGAGTGACATGAACACTGAAGCTTTCTTT.